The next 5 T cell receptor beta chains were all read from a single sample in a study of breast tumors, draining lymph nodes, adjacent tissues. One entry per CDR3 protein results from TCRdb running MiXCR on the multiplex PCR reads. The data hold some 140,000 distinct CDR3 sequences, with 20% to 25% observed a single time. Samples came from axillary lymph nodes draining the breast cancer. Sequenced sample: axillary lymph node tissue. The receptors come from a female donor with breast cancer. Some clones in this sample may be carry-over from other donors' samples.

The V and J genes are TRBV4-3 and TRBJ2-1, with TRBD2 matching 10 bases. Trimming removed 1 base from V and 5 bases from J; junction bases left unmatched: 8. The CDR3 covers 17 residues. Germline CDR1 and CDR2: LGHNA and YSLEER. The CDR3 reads CASSQGASGRPNNEQFF. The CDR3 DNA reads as TGCGCCAGCAGCCAAGGGGCTAGCGGGAGACCCAACAATGAGCAGTTCTTC.

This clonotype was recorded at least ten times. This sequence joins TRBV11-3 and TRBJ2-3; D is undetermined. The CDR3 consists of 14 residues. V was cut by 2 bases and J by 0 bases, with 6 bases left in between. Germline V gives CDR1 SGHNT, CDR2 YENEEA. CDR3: CASSLTTSTDTQYF. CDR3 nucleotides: TGTGCCAGCAGCTTAACTACTAGCACAGATACGCAGTATTTT. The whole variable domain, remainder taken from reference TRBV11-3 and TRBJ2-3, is EAGVVQSPRYKIIEKKQPVAFWCNPISGHNTLYWYLQNLGQGPELLIRYENEEAVDDSQLPKDRFSAERLKGVDSTLKIQPAELGDSAVYLCASSLTTSTDTQYFGPGTRLTVL.

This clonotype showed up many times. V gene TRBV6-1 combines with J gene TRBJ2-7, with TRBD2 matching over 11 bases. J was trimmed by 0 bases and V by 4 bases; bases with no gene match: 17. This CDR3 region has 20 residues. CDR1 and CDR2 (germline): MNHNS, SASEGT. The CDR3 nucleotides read TGTGCCAGCAGTGTGAGGGGAAGTAGCGGGAGGGCCACTATCTCCTACGAGCAGTACTTC. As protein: CASSVRGSSGRATISYEQYF.

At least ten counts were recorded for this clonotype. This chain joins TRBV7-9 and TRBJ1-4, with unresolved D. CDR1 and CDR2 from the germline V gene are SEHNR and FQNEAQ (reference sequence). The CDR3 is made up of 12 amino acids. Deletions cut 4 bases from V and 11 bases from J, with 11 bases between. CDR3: CASSSQTWKLFF. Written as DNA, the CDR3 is TGTGCCAGCAGCTCTCAAACGTGGAAACTGTTTTTT.

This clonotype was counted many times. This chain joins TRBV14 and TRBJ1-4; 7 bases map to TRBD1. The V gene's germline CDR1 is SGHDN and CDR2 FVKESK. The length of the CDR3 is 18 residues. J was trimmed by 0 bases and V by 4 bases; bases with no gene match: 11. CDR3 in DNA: TGTGCCAGCAGCCCCCAACTTGGACAGGCCACAACTAATGAAAAACTGTTTTTT. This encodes CASSPQLGQATTNEKLFF.